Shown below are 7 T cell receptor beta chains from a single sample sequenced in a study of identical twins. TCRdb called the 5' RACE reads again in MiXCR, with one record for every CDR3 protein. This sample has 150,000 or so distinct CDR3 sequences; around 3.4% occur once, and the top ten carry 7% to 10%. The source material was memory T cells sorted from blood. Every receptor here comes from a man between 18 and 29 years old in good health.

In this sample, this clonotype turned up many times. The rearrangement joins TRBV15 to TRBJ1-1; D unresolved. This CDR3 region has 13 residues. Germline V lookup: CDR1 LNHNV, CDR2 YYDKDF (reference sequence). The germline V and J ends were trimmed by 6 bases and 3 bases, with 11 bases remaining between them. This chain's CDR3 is CATSVAGYTEAFF. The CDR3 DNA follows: TGTGCCACCAGTGTGGCGGGCTACACTGAAGCTTTCTTT. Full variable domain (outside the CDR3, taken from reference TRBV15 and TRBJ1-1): DAMVIQNPRYQVTQFGKPVTLSCSQTLNHNVMYWYQQKSSQAPKLLFHYYDKDFNNEADTPDNFQSRRPNTSFCFLDIRSPGLGDTAMYLCATSVAGYTEAFFGQGTRLTVV.

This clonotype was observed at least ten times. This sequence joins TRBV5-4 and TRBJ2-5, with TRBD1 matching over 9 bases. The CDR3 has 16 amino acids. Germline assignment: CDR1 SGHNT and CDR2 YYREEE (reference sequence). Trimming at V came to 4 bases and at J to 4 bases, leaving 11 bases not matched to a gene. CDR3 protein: CASSAPGQGRRETQYF. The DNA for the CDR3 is TGTGCCAGCAGCGCACCGGGACAGGGACGGAGAGAGACCCAGTACTTC.

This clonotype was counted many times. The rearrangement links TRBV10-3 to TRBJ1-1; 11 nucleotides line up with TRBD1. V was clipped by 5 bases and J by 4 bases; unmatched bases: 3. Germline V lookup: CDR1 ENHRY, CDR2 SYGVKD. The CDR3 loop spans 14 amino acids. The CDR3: CAISSGTGGTEAFF. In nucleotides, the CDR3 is TGTGCCATCAGTTCCGGGACAGGGGGCACTGAAGCTTTCTTT.

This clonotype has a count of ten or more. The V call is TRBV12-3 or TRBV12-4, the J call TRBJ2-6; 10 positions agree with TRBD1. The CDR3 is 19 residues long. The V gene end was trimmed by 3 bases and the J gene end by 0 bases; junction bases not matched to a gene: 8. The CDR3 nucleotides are TGTGCCAGCAGTTTTCCGGGACAGGGGAGAACCTCTGGGGCCAACGTCCTGACTTTC. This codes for CASSFPGQGRTSGANVLTF.

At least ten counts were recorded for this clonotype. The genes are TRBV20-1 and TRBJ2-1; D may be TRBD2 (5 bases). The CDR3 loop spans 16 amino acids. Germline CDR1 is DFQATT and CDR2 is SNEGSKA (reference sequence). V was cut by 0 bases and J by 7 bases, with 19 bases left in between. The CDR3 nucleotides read TGCAGTGCTAGAGATCCTTCGAAGTCGGGGTGGAATGAGCAGTTCTTC. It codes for CSARDPSKSGWNEQFF.

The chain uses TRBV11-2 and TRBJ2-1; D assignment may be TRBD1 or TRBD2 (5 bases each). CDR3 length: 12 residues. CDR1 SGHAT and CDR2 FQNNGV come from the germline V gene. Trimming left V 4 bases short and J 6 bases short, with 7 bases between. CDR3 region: CASSWGTNEQFF. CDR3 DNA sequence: TGTGCCAGCAGCTGGGGGACCAATGAGCAGTTCTTC.

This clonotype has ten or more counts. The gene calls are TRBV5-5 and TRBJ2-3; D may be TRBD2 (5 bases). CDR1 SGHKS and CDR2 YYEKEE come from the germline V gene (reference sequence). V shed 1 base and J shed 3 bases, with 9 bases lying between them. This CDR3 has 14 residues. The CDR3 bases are TGTGCCAGCAGCTTGATCCCGGGGACAGATACGCAGTATTTT. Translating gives CASSLIPGTDTQYF.